The rows below give T cell receptor beta chains drawn from one sample of a study of blood T cells in healthy people across ages. TCRdb called the 5' RACE reads again in MiXCR, with one record for every CDR3 protein. The sample consists of fewer than 1.5 million distinct CDR3 sequences, roughly 40% of them appearing once. The sequencing input was blood. All receptors derive from a woman younger than 30 in good health. CDR3s include the opening cysteine and the closing phenylalanine or tryptophan. The D gene is left open where the match is weak. Clone size is shown for a subset of rows, as once, few, many or a class of expanded clone.

>.|TRBV29-1|TRBJ2-5|.
TGCAGCGTTGTAGTCGGAATCTACGGGCAGTACTTC
CSVVVGIYGQYF
>.|TRBV30|TRBJ2-7|.
TGTGCCTGGAGTGAGATGGGCGACTTGTTCTACGAGCAGTACTTC
CAWSEMGDLFYEQYF
>.|TRBV7-9|TRBJ2-1|.
TGTGCCAGCAGCCAAACGGGACAACCCTACAATGAGCAGTTCTTC
CASSQTGQPYNEQFF
>TRBD2|TRBV5-1|TRBJ2-3|.
TGCGCCAGCAGCTTCGGACTAGCGCGTGATACGCAGTATTTT
CASSFGLARDTQYF
>TRBD2|TRBV28|TRBJ2-3|.
TGTGCCAGCAGTTTGGGAGCGGGGGGGCCGGGTACGCAGTATTTT
CASSLGAGGPGTQYF
>.|TRBV29-1|TRBJ1-1|.
TGCAGCGTTGCCGCCAGGACTTTGAACACTGAAGCTTTCTTT
CSVAARTLNTEAFF
>.|TRBV4-1|TRBJ1-5|.
TGCGCCAGCAGCCACCGGGACAATGACAATCAGCCCCAGCATTTT
CASSHRDNDNQPQHF
>TRBD2|TRBV9|TRBJ2-2|few
TGTGCCAGCAGCGTAGCGTCAACTAGCGGGGGTCCCACCGGGGAGCTGTTTTTT
CASSVASTSGGPTGELFF
>.|TRBV14|TRBJ1-2|.
TGTGCCAGCAGCCAAGTGCATCTTGGCGCCCCGGGCTATGGCTACACCTTC
CASSQVHLGAPGYGYTF
>TRBD2|TRBV3-1|TRBJ2-5|.
TGTGCCAGCACCCGGGACGCGGGAGTTCGAGAGACCCAGTACTTC
CASTRDAGVRETQYF
>TRBD1|TRBV20-1|TRBJ1-5|.
TGCAGTGCTACCCATTGGGACAGGGGGGCCAATCAGCCCCAGCATTTT
CSATHWDRGANQPQHF